Sequencing of this T cell receptor (beta chain) was carried out in a study of regulatory T cells in long-lasting Graves disease. Study context: Those Graves' patients who were newly diagnosed had been on antithyroid drugs under 3 months.

Time point meaning: newly diagnosed GD, antithyroid drugs for less than 3 months. PBMCs were the source of the RNA used for TCR sequencing. Collection of peripheral blood (about 10 milliliters) was done using EDTA tubes. Researchers made TCR beta libraries by using iRepertoire HTBI primers and running Arm-PCR on CDR3 regions. Via MiXCR, TCRdb re-called the multiplex PCR reads, giving one row per CDR3 protein. The sample has about half a million distinct CDR3 sequences, more than 10% seen once. Trimming took 2 bases from V and 3 from J, leaving 8 bases between them. Germline lookup yields CDR1 SGHDT and CDR2 YYEEEE. The CDR3 length is 14 residues. This clonotype was found once. These same records also appear under a second study, on T cells in Graves' hyperthyroidism and ophthalmopathy. That study adds: Graves' hyperthyroidism qualified as stable when ophthalmopathy did not progress within 18 months.

The sequenced sample was peripheral blood mononuclear cells (PBMCs), obtained at new diagnosis, from a patient treated with antithyroid drugs. The sequence was collected from a woman aged 30 to 39 with Graves disease. The rearrangement uses TRBV5-6 and TRBJ2-2; TRBD2 is a possible D gene (5 bases). CDR3: CASSFGDDTGELFF. The CDR3 DNA is TGTGCCAGCAGCTTCGGGGATGACACCGGGGAGCTGTTTTTT.